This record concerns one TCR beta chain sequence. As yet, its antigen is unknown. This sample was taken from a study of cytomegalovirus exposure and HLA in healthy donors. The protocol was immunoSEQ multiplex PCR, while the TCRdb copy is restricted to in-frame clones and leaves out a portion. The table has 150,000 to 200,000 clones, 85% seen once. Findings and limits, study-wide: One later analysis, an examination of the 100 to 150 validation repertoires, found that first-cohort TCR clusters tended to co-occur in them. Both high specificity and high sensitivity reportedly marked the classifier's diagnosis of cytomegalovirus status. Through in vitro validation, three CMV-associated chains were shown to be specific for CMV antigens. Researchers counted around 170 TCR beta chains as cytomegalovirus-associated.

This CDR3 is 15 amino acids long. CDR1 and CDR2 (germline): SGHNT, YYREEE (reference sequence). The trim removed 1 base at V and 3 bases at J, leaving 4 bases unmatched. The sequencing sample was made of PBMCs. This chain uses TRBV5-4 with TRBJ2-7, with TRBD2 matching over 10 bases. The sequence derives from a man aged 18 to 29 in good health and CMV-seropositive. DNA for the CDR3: TGTGCCAGCAGCTTGATCAGCGGGGGGGTCTACGAGCAGTACTTC. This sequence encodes CASSLISGGVYEQYF. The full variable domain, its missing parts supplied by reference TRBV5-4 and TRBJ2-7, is ETGVTQSPTHLIKTRGQQVTLRCSSQSGHNTVSWYQQALGQGPQFIFQYYREEENGRGNFPPRFSGLQFPNYSSELNVNALELDDSALYLCASSLISGGVYEQYFGPGTRLTVT.